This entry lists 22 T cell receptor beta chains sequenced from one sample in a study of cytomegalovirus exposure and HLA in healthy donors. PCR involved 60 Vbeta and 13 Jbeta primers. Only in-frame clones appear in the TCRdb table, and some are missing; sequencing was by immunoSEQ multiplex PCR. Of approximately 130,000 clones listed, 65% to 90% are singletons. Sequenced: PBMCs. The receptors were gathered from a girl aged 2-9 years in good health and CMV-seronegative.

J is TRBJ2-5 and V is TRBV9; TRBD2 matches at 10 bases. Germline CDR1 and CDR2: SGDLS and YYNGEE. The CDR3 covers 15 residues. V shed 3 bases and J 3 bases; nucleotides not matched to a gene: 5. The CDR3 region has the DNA TGTGCCAGCAGCGGGGGTCTAGCGGGAGAAGAGACCCAGTACTTC. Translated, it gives CASSGGLAGEETQYF.

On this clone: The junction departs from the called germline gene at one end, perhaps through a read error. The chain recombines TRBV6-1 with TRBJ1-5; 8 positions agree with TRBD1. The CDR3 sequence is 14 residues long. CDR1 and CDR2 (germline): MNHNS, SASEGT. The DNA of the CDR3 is TGTGCCAGCAGTGGAGGACAGGGCCATCAGCTCCAGCATTTT. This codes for CASSGGQGHQLQHF.

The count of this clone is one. The CDR3 region is CATSSRTESSYEQYF. The CDR3 DNA reads as TGTGCCACCAGCAGTAGGACAGAGAGCTCCTACGAGCAGTACTTC. The chain employs TRBV15 and TRBJ2-7; TRBD1 might be the D (6 bases). Trimming left V 3 bases short and J 0 bases short, with 12 bases between. The CDR3 spans 15 residues. Germline V lookup: CDR1 LNHNV, CDR2 YYDKDF (reference sequence).

CDR3 protein: CASSQDPGTGKETQYF. CDR3 in DNA: TGCGCCAGCAGCCAAGACCCAGGGACAGGGAAGGAGACCCAGTACTTC. V usage is TRBV4-1 and J usage is TRBJ2-5, with 9 bases identical to TRBD1. V trimming: 0 bases; J trimming: 5 bases; junction bases outside the gene matches: 7. This CDR3 spans 16 amino acids. Germline V gene data show CDR1 as MGHRA and CDR2 as YSYEKL.

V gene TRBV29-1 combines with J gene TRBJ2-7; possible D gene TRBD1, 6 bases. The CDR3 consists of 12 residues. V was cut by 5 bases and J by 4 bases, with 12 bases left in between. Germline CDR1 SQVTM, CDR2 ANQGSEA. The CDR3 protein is CSVTGSGYEQYF. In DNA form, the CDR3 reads TGCAGCGTTACAGGGTCTGGTTACGAGCAGTACTTC.

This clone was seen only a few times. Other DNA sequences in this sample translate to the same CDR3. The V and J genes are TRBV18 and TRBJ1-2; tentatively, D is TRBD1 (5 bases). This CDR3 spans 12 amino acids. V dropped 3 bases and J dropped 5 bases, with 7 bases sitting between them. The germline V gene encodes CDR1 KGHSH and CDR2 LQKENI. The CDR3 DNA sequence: TGTGCCAGCTCACCGGGGGGGTATGGCTACACCTTC. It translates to CASSPGGYGYTF.

The CDR3 DNA reads TGTGCCTGGGGGTCTGGTAGCGGCACAGATACGCAGTATTTT. This translates into CAWGSGSGTDTQYF. The rearrangement joins TRBV30 to TRBJ2-3, with TRBD2 as a possible D gene (5 bases). CDR1 and CDR2 from the germline V gene are GTSNPN and SVGIG (reference sequence). The CDR3 totals 14 residues. V lost 5 bases to trimming and J lost 1 base, with 13 bases between them.

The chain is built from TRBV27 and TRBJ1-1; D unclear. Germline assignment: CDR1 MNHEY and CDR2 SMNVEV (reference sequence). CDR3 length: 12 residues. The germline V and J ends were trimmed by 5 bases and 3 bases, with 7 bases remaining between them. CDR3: CASSGGHTEAFF. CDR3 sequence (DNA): TGTGCCAGCAGTGGCGGCCACACTGAAGCTTTCTTT.

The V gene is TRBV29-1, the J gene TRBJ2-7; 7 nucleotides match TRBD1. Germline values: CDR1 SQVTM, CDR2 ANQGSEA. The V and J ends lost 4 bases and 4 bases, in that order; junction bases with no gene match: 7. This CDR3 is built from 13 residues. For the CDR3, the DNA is TGCAGCGTTGTTACAGGGGCTGAGTACGAGCAGTACTTC. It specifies CSVVTGAEYEQYF.

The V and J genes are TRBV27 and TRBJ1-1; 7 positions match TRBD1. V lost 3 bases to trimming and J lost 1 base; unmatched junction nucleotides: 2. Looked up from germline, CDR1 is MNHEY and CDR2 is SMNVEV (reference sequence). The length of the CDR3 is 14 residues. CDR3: CASSLAGGNTEAFF. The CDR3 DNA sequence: TGTGCCAGCAGTTTGGCAGGGGGGAACACTGAAGCTTTCTTT.

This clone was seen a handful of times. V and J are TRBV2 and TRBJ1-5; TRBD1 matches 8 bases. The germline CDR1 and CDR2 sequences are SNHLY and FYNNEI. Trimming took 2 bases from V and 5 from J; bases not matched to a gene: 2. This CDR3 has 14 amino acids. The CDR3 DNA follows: TGTGCCAGCAGTGAATCAGGGGGCTATCAGCCCCAGCATTTT. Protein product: CASSESGGYQPQHF.

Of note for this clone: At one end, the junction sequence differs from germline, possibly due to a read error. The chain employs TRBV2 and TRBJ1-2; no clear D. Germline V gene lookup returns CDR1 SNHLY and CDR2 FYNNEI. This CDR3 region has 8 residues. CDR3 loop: CASPGLPF. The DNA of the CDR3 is TGTGCCAGCCCCGGACTGCCCTTC.

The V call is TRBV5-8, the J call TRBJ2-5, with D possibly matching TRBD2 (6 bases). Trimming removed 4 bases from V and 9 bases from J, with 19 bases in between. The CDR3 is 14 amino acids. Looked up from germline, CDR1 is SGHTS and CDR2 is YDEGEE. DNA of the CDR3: TGTGCCAGCAGCGATCCAGGAGGGGAGGAGGCCCAGTACTTC. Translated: CASSDPGGEEAQYF. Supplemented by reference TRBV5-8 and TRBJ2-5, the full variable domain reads EAGVTQSPTHLIKTRGQQATLRCSPISGHTSVYWYQQALGLGLQFLLWYDEGEERNRGNFPPRFSGRQFPNYSSELNVNALELEDSALYLCASSDPGGEEAQYFGPGTRLLVL.

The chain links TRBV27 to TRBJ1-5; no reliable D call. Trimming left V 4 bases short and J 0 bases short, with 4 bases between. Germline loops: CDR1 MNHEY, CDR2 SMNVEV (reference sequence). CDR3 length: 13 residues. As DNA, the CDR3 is TGTGCCAGCAGTTCCTATAGCAATCAGCCCCAGCATTTT. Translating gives CASSSYSNQPQHF.

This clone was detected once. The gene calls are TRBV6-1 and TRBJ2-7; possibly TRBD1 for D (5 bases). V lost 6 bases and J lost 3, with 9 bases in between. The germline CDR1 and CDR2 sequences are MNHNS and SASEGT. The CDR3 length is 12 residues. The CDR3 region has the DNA TGTGCCAGCAGAAACAGGCGCTACGAGCAGTACTTC. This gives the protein CASRNRRYEQYF.

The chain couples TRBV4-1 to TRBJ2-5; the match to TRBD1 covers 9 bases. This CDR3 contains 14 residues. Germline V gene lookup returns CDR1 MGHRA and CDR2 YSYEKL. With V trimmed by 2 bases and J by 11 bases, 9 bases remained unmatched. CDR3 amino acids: CASSQTGQGREQYF. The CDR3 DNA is TGCGCCAGCAGCCAAACGGGACAGGGTCGAGAGCAGTACTTC.

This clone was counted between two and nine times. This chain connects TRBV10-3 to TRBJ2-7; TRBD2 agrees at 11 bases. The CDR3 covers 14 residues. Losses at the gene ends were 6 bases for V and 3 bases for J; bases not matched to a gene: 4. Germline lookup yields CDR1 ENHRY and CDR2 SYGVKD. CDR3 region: CAIRALAGDYEQYF. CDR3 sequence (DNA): TGTGCCATCAGGGCACTAGCGGGAGACTACGAGCAGTACTTC.

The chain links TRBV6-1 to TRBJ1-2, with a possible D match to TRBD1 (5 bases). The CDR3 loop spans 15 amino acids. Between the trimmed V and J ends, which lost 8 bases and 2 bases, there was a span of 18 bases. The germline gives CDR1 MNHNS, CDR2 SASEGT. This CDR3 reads CASRPDRSENYGYTF. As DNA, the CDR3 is TGTGCCAGCCGACCCGACAGATCGGAAAACTATGGCTACACCTTC.

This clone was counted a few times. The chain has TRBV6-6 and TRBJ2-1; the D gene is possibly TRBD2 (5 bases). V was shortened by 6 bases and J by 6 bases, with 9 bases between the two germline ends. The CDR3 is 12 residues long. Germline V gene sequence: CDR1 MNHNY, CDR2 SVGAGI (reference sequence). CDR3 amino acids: CASRVGSNEQFF. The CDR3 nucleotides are TGTGCCAGCAGGGTAGGGAGCAATGAGCAGTTCTTC.

The CDR3: CASSPGAGGTDTQYF. Here the CDR3 DNA reads TGTGCCAGCAGCCCAGGAGCCGGGGGGACAGATACGCAGTATTTT. The chain employs TRBV5-4 and TRBJ2-3; 7 bases match TRBD2. Germline V CDR1 and CDR2: SGHNT, YYREEE (reference sequence). J gave up 3 bases and V 4 bases, and 8 bases lay outside the gene matches. This CDR3 is 15 amino acids long.

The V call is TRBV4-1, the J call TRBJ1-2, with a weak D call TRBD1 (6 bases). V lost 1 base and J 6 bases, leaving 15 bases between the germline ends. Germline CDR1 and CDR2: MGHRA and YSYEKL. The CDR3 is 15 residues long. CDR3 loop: CASSQGAGTIDGYTF. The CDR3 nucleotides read TGCGCCAGCAGCCAAGGCGCCGGGACAATCGATGGCTACACCTTC.

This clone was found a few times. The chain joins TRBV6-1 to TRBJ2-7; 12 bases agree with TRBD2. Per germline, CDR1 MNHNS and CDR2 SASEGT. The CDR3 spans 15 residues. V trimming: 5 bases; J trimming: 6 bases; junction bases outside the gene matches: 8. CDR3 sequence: CASSRLAGEPSEQYF. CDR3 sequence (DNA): TGTGCCAGCAGTAGACTAGCGGGGGAGCCTAGCGAGCAGTACTTC.